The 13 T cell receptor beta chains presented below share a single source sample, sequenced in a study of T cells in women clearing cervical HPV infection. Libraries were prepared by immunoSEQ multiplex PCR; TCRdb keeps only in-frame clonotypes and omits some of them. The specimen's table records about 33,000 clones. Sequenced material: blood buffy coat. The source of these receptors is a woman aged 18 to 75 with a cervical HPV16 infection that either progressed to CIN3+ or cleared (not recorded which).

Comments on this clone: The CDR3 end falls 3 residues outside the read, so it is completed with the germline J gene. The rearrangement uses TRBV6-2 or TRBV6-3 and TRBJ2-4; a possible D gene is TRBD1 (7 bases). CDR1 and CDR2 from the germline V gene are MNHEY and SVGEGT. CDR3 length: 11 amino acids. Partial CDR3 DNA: TGTGCCAGCAGTTCAGGGGGAGGT. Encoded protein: CASSSGGG. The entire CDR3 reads CASSSGGGQYF.

The DNA read from the CDR3 is TGTGCCAGCAGCTTTAGCGGAAAGGACTCCGAC. It yields the protein CASSFSGKDSD. The entire CDR3 sequence reads CASSFSGKDSDYTF. The rearrangement uses TRBV7-7 and TRBJ1-2; D is ambiguous. Read data end 3 residues before the CDR3 end; the end is taken from the germline J gene. Per germline, CDR1 SSHAT and CDR2 FNYEAQ (reference sequence). This CDR3 has 14 amino acids.

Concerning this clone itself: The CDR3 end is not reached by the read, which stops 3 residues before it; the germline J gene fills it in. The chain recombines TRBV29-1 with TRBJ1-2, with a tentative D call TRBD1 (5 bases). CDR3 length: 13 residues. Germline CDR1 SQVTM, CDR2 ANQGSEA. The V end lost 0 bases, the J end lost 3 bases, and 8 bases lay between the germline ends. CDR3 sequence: CSVEDGRDYGYTF. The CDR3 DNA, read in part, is TGCAGCGTTGAAGATGGCAGGGACTATGGC.

CDR3 residues: CSPPLPSGSGYTF. Incomplete CDR3 DNA: TGCAGTCCTCCCTTACCGAGCGGCTCCGGC. The V gene is TRBV20-1, the J gene TRBJ1-2; D not resolved. The sequence runs out 3 residues before the end of the CDR3; the remainder is reconstructed from the germline J gene. The CDR3 spans 13 residues. Germline loops: CDR1 DFQATT, CDR2 SNEGSKA (reference sequence).

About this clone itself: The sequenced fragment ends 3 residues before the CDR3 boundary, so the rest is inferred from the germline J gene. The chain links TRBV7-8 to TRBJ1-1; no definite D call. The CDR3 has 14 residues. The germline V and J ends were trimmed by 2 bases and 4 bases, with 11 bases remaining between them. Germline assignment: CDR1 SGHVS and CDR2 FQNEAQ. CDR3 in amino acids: CASSLYVQVTEAFF. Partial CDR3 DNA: TGTGCCAGCAGCTTATATGTCCAGGTCACTGAA.

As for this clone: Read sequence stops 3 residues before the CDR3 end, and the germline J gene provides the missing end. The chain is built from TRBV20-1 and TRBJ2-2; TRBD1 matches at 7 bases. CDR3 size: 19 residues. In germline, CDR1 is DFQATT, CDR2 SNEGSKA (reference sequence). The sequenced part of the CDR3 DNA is TGCAGTGCTAGAGATCCAAACAGGGGTATGGGCTCCTATAATTCACCG. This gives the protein CSARDPNRGMGSYNSP. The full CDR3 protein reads CSARDPNRGMGSYNSPLFF.

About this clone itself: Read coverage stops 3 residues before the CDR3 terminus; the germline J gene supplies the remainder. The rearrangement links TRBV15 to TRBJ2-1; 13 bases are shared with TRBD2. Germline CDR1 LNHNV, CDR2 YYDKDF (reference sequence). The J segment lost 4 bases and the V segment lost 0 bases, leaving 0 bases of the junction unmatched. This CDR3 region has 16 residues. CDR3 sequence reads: CATSREGLAGYNEQFF. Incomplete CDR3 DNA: TGTGCCACCAGCAGAGAGGGACTAGCGGGGTACAATGAG. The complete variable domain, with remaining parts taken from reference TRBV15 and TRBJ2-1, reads DAMVIQNPRYQVTQFGKPVTLSCSQTLNHNVMYWYQQKSSQAPKLLFHYYDKDFNNEADTPDNFQSRRPNTSFCFLDIRSPGLGDTAMYLCATSREGLAGYNEQFFGPGTRLTVL.

CDR3 bases read: TGTGCCAGCAGTTATGGGGGGGGGCAGATAGGAGAGACC. Its translation is CASSYGGGQIGET. The whole CDR3 reads CASSYGGGQIGETQYF. The chain employs TRBV12-3 or TRBV12-4 and TRBJ2-5; tentative D call: TRBD2 (7 bases). The read stops 3 residues short of the end of the CDR3; the missing end is completed from the germline J gene. The ends were cut back, 4 bases at V and 4 bases at J, with 19 bases in the middle. CDR3 size: 16 residues.

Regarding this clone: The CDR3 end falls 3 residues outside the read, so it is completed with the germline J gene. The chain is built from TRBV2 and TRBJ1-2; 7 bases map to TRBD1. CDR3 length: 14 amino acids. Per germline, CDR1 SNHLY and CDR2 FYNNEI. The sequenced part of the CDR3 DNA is TGTGCCAGCAGGGTTGAGGGGGCAGGGTTGGGC. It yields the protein CASRVEGAGLG. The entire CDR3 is CASRVEGAGLGYTF.

The part of the CDR3 DNA that was read is TGTGCCAGCAGTGAAGTTGGATGGGACAACTCCTACGAG. Translation: CASSEVGWDNSYE. The CDR3 reads in full as CASSEVGWDNSYEQYF. The rearrangement joins TRBV6-1 to TRBJ2-7; D is perhaps TRBD1 (6 bases). Sequencing ends 3 residues short of the CDR3 end; the germline J gene provides the rest. Germline V gene sequence: CDR1 MNHNS, CDR2 SASEGT. Trimming removed 1 base from V and 0 bases from J, with 13 bases in between. CDR3 size: 16 residues.

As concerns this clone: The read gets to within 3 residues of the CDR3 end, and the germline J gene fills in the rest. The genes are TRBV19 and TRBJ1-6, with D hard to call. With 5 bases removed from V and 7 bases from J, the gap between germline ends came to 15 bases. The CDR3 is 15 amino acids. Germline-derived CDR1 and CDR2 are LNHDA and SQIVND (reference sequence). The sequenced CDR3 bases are TGTGCCAGTAGTGCCGACACCTTAGGGAATTCACCC. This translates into CASSADTLGNSP. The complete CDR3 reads CASSADTLGNSPLHF.

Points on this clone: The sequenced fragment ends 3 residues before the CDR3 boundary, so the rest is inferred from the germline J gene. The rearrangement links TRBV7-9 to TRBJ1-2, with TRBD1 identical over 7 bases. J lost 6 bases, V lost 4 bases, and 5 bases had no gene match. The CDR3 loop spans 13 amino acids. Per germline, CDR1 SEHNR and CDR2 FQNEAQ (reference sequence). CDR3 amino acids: CASSSDRSHGYTF. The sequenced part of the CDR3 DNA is TGTGCCAGCAGCTCGGACAGGTCGCATGGC.

Partial CDR3 DNA: TGTGCCAGCAGGACAGGGGGAGAGGAGACC. Translating it yields CASRTGGEET. The complete CDR3 protein is CASRTGGEETQYF. J is TRBJ2-5 and V is TRBV12-3 or TRBV12-4, with TRBD1 matching over 9 bases. The CDR3 end falls 3 residues outside the read, so it is completed with the germline J gene. V lost 6 bases, J lost 5 bases, and 4 bases stayed unmatched. This CDR3 comprises 13 residues.